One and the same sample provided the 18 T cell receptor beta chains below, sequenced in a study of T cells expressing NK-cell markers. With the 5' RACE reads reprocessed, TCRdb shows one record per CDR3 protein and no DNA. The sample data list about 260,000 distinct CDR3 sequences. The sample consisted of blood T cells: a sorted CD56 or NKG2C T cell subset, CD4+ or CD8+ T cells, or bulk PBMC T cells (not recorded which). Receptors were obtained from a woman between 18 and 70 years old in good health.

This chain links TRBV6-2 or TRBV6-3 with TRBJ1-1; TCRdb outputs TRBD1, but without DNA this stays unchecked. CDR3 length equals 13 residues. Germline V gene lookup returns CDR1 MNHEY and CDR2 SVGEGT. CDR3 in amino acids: CASSYPGLFRAFF.

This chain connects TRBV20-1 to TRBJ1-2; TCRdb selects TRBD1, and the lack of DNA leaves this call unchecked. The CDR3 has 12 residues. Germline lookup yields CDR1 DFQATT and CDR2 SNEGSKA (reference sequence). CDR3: CSARPQGVGYTF.

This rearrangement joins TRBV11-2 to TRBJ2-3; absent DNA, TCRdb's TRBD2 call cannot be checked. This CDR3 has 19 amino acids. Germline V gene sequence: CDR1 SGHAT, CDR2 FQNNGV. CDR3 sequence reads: CASSLEGTSGRAGTDTQYF.

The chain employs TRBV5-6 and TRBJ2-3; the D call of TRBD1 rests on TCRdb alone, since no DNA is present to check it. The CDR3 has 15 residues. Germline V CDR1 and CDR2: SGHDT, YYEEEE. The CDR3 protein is CASSPPGQGADTQYF.

This CDR3 reads CASSTGSGLAGYTF. V usage is TRBV6-1 and J usage is TRBJ1-2; TCRdb picks TRBD1, but there is no DNA to check that call. The CDR3 spans 14 residues. Germline assignment: CDR1 MNHNS and CDR2 SASEGT.

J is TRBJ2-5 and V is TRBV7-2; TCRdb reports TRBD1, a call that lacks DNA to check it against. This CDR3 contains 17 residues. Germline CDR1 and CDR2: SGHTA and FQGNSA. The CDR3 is CASSLPGRGRSQETQYF.

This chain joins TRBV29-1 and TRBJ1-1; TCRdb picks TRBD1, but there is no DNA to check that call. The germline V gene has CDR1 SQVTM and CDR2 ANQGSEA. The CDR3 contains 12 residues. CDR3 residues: CSVRKGATEAFF.

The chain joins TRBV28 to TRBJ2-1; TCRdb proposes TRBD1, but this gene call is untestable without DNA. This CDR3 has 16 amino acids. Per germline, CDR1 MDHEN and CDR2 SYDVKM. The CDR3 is CASSFFWAAEADEQFF.

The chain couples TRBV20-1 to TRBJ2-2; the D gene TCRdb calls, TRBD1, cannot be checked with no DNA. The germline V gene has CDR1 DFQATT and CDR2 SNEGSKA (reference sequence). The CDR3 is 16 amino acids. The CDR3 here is CSARAGTAGVTGELFF.

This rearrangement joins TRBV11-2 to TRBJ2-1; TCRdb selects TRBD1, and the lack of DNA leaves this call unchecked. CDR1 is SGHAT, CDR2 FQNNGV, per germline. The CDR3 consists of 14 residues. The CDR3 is CASSRGTTGNEQFF.

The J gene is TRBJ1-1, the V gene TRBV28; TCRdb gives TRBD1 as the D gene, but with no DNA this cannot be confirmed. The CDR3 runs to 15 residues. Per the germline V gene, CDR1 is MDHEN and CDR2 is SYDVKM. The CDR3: CASSAAQGPASEAFF.

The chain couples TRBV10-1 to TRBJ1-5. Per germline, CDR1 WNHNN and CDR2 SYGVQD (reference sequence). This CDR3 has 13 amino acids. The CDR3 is CASSESGDQPQHF.

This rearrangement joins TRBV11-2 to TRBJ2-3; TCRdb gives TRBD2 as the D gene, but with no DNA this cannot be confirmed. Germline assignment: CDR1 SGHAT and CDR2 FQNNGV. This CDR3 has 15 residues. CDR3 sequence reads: CAIAGGQASTDTQYF.

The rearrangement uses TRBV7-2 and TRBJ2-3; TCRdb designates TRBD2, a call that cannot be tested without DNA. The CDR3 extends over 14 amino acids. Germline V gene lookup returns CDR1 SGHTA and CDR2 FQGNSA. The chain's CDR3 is CASSQSGNTDTQYF.

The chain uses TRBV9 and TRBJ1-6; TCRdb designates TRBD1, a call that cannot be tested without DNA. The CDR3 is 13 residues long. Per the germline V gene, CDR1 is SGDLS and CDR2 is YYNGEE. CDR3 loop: CASRASGDSPLHF.

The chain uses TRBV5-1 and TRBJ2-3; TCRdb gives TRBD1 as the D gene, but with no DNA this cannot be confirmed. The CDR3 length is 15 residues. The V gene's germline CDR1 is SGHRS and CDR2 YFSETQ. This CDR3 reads CASSSTGDNTDTQYF.

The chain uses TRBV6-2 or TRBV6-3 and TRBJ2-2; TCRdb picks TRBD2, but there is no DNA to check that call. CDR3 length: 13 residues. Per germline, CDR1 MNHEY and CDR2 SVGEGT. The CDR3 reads CASRGSGTGELFF.

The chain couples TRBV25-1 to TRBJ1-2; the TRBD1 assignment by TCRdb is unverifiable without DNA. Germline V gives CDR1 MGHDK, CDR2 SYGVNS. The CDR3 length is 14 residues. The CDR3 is CASSDSGAAYGYTF.